One and the same sample provided the 4 T cell receptor beta chains below, sequenced in a study of identical twins. TCRdb re-analysed the 5' RACE reads in MiXCR, keeping a single row per CDR3 protein. The table has some 1,600,000 distinct CDR3 sequences, under 35% seen once. Sample: cord blood. These TCRs come from a newborn girl in good health.

This clonotype occurred a few times. This chain uses TRBV25-1 with TRBJ2-7, with D uncertain. V was cut by 4 bases and J by 3 bases, with 13 bases left in between. The length of the CDR3 is 14 residues. Per the germline V gene, CDR1 is MGHDK and CDR2 is SYGVNS. CDR3 protein: CASSAEATVYEQYF. The CDR3 nucleotides read TGTGCCAGCAGTGCCGAGGCGACCGTCTACGAGCAGTACTTC.

V is TRBV20-1 and J is TRBJ2-3; no reliable D call. The germline gives CDR1 DFQATT, CDR2 SNEGSKA (reference sequence). The CDR3 spans 13 residues. Trimming cost V 5 bases and J 3 bases, with 12 bases left between them. The CDR3 protein is CSAVSLETDTQYF. DNA for the CDR3: TGCAGTGCTGTTAGCTTGGAGACAGATACGCAGTATTTT.

The genes are TRBV20-1 and TRBJ2-2; the match to TRBD2 covers 9 bases. J was trimmed by 4 bases and V by 5 bases; bases with no gene match: 5. The CDR3 loop spans 14 amino acids. Per the germline V gene, CDR1 is DFQATT and CDR2 is SNEGSKA (reference sequence). The chain's CDR3 is CSASGTSSTGELFF. The CDR3, as DNA: TGCAGTGCTTCCGGGACTAGCAGCACCGGGGAGCTGTTTTTT.

This clonotype was seen only a few times. The rearrangement uses TRBV9 and TRBJ2-1; TRBD2 agrees at 10 bases. This CDR3 has 22 amino acids. The trim removed 0 bases at V and 9 bases at J, leaving 27 bases unmatched. Per germline, CDR1 SGDLS and CDR2 YYNGEE. CDR3 DNA sequence: TGTGCCAGCAGCGTAGGCCTACTCGGAACGACTCTAGCGGGAGTTGGGTTTGGTGAGCAGTTCTTC. Protein product: CASSVGLLGTTLAGVGFGEQFF.